Presented here are 30 T cell receptor beta chains from one specimen sequenced in a study of response to subunit inactivated influenza vaccine. TCRdb processed the RT-PCR reads anew with MiXCR; each CDR3 protein has one entry. The sample has around 200,000 distinct CDR3 sequences; around 8.8% are singletons. This specimen consisted of non-naive T cells sorted from PBMCs, obtained on the day of vaccination. These receptor sequences come from a man between 50 and 59 years old who received an inactivated influenza vaccine.

This clonotype was counted a few times. The chain links TRBV2 to TRBJ1-4, with unresolved D. Trimming stripped 6 bases from V and 14 bases from J, with 16 bases between. The CDR3 has 12 residues. Per germline, CDR1 SNHLY and CDR2 FYNNEI. CDR3 DNA sequence: TGTGCCAGCAGCCTAGAAACCCTCGGGCTGTTTTTT. The encoded protein is CASSLETLGLFF.

V is TRBV4-2 and J is TRBJ2-2, with 8 bases aligning to TRBD1. The CDR3 has 15 residues. J lost 5 bases, V lost 2 bases, and 4 bases had no gene match. Germline V gives CDR1 LGHNA, CDR2 YNFKEQ. The CDR3 DNA follows: TGTGCCAGCAGCCAACAGGGGGCGGGGACCGGGGAGCTGTTTTTT. Translation: CASSQQGAGTGELFF.

This clonotype was counted between two and nine times. The chain links TRBV20-1 to TRBJ2-5; 12 nucleotides match TRBD2. The CDR3 is 16 residues long. Per germline, CDR1 DFQATT and CDR2 SNEGSKA (reference sequence). V lost 2 bases and J lost 4; bases outside the gene matches: 8. The DNA for the CDR3 is TGCAGTGCTAGATCCCCTAGCGGGGGGGCCCGAGAGACCCAGTACTTC. As protein: CSARSPSGGARETQYF.

This clonotype occurred many times. V gene TRBV6-5 combines with J gene TRBJ2-1, with 8 bases identical to TRBD2. The CDR3 spans 18 residues. Germline V gene data show CDR1 as MNHEY and CDR2 as SVGAGI. Trimming cost V 0 bases and J 0 bases; bases outside gene matches: 7. In DNA form, the CDR3 reads TGTGCCAGCAGTTACTCTTACGGGGGGGCTCTCTCCTACAATGAGCAGTTCTTC. Residues: CASSYSYGGALSYNEQFF.

The chain recombines TRBV4-1 with TRBJ2-5; D may be TRBD2 (7 bases). From germline, CDR1 is MGHRA and CDR2 YSYEKL. V gave up 1 base and J gave up 7 bases, with 13 bases separating them. CDR3 length: 14 amino acids. Here the CDR3 reads CASSQATGRGTQYF. CDR3 coding DNA: TGCGCCAGCAGCCAAGCCACAGGGAGGGGGACCCAGTACTTC.

This sequence joins TRBV5-5 and TRBJ2-7; D is uncertain. Germline V lookup: CDR1 SGHKS, CDR2 YYEKEE (reference sequence). Deletions cut 2 bases from V and 7 bases from J, with 22 bases between. CDR3 size: 16 residues. CDR3 DNA: TGTGCCAGCAGCTTAAAGTTAGTGGCAGCCCTTTGGGAGCAGTACTTC. Amino acid sequence: CASSLKLVAALWEQYF. Filled out from reference TRBV5-5 and TRBJ2-7, the complete variable domain reads DAGVTQSPTHLIKTRGQQVTLRCSPISGHKSVSWYQQVLGQGPQFIFQYYEKEERGRGNFPDRFSARQFPNYSSELNVNALLLGDSALYLCASSLKLVAALWEQYFGPGTRLTVT.

The V call is TRBV3-1, the J call TRBJ1-3; D uncertain. Trimming took off 2 bases at V and 1 base at J, with 9 bases between the two ends. The CDR3 contains 15 residues. In germline, CDR1 is LGHDT, CDR2 YNNKEL (reference sequence). In DNA form, the CDR3 reads TGTGCCAGCAGCCAATGGGGTGGATCTGGAAACACCATATATTTT. Amino acids: CASSQWGGSGNTIYF.

This clonotype was counted a few times. This chain connects TRBV5-1 to TRBJ1-1, with D hard to call. Per the germline V gene, CDR1 is SGHRS and CDR2 is YFSETQ. Deletions cut 3 bases from V and 5 bases from J, with 20 bases between. This CDR3 region has 16 residues. The CDR3: CASSSPPSRDKTEAFF. DNA for the CDR3: TGCGCCAGCAGCTCCCCTCCGAGTCGGGATAAGACTGAAGCTTTCTTT.

This clonotype has a count of ten or more. This chain connects TRBV7-8 to TRBJ2-5; TRBD1 aligns across 7 bases. The trim removed 6 bases at V and 5 bases at J, leaving 12 bases unmatched. Germline V gene lookup returns CDR1 SGHVS and CDR2 FQNEAQ. The CDR3 is made up of 15 amino acids. CDR3 residues: CASSPTGAPRETQYF. For the CDR3, the DNA is TGTGCCAGCAGTCCCACAGGGGCCCCGAGGGAGACCCAGTACTTC.

J is TRBJ1-3 and V is TRBV6-2 or TRBV6-3; no reliable D call. The CDR3 is 18 amino acids. CDR1 is MNHEY and CDR2 is SVGEGT in the germline V gene. Trimming cost V 2 bases and J 0 bases, with 17 bases left between them. DNA for the CDR3: TGTGCCAGCAGTTACCGAGCGACTACTAGAGACTCTGGAAACACCATATATTTT. Translating gives CASSYRATTRDSGNTIYF.

This clonotype has a count of ten or more. The chain carries TRBV29-1 and TRBJ2-3; 8 bases are shared with TRBD2. The germline V gene encodes CDR1 SQVTM and CDR2 ANQGSEA. There are 15 residues in the CDR3. Trimming took 4 bases from V and 2 from J; bases not matched to a gene: 8. The CDR3 is CSVGLDSGITDTQYF. In nucleotides, the CDR3 is TGCAGCGTTGGTCTGGATAGCGGGATCACAGATACGCAGTATTTT.

CDR3: CASSLAGDGNQPQHF. The CDR3 nucleotides are TGTGCCAGCAGCTTAGCAGGGGACGGCAATCAGCCCCAGCATTTT. The chain has TRBV7-2 and TRBJ1-5; D possibly corresponds to TRBD1 (5 bases). This CDR3 comprises 15 residues. V dropped 0 bases and J dropped 2 bases, with 8 bases sitting between them. Germline CDR1 and CDR2: SGHTA and FQGNSA.

The rearrangement joins TRBV4-1 to TRBJ1-5; D unresolved. Trimming took 0 bases from V and 1 from J, leaving 13 bases between them. The V gene's germline CDR1 is MGHRA and CDR2 YSYEKL. The CDR3 covers 17 residues. The CDR3 DNA follows: TGCGCCAGCAGCCAAGATCCTTGGACCCTAAGCAATCAGCCCCAGCATTTT. This gives the protein CASSQDPWTLSNQPQHF.

This clonotype was detected ten times or more. This chain connects TRBV20-1 to TRBJ2-5; D is possibly TRBD2 (6 bases). The CDR3 spans 13 residues. Per germline, CDR1 DFQATT and CDR2 SNEGSKA (reference sequence). The V and J ends lost 1 base and 4 bases respectively, with 10 bases between them. The CDR3 loop reads CSARGPAGETQYF. The DNA of the CDR3 is TGCAGTGCTAGAGGGCCAGCGGGAGAGACCCAGTACTTC.

The genes are TRBV11-2 and TRBJ1-6; no reliable D call. This CDR3 spans 16 amino acids. The ends were cut back, 5 bases at V and 7 bases at J, with 18 bases in the middle. Per germline, CDR1 SGHAT and CDR2 FQNNGV. CDR3 sequence: CASSPASRDWNSPLHF. CDR3 sequence (DNA): TGTGCCAGCAGCCCGGCGAGCAGAGATTGGAATTCACCCCTCCACTTT.

This chain links TRBV7-8 with TRBJ2-5; 10 bases align to TRBD2. Germline V gene data show CDR1 as SGHVS and CDR2 as FQNEAQ. Losses at the gene ends were 4 bases for V and 4 bases for J; bases not matched to a gene: 15. The CDR3 consists of 18 residues. This CDR3 is CASSYGNLAGGSGETQYF. The CDR3 DNA follows: TGTGCCAGCAGCTACGGCAACTTAGCGGGGGGCTCGGGAGAGACCCAGTACTTC.

This clonotype was found a few times. V usage is TRBV10-3 and J usage is TRBJ1-2, with 9 bases that match TRBD1. V lost 3 bases to trimming and J lost 8 bases; unmatched junction nucleotides: 7. The CDR3 covers 14 residues. Germline CDR1 reads ENHRY; CDR2 reads SYGVKD. CDR3 bases: TGTGCCATCAGTGAAACCGGGACAGGGATCGGCTACACCTTC. It yields the protein CAISETGTGIGYTF.

This chain connects TRBV29-1 to TRBJ2-1, with 10 bases matching TRBD2. The length of the CDR3 is 17 residues. Trimming at V came to 6 bases and at J to 2 bases, leaving 13 bases not matched to a gene. CDR1 and CDR2 from the germline V gene are SQVTM and ANQGSEA. This CDR3 reads CSVPGLAGDGAYNEQFF. DNA of the CDR3: TGCAGCGTGCCCGGGCTAGCGGGAGACGGGGCCTACAATGAGCAGTTCTTC.

This clonotype was seen ten or more times. This chain links TRBV2 with TRBJ2-1; D is possibly TRBD2 (5 bases). This CDR3 comprises 16 residues. V was pared by 7 bases and J by 0 bases, with 16 bases between. CDR1 SNHLY and CDR2 FYNNEI come from the germline V gene. The CDR3 spells CASTPARRYSYNEQFF. DNA for the CDR3: TGTGCCAGCACCCCCGCGCGGAGGTACTCCTACAATGAGCAGTTCTTC.

This clonotype was seen a handful of times. A much larger clone differs from this one at a single base, so this may be a read error. The CDR3 loop is CASSLTRETQYF. CDR3 in DNA: TGTGCCAGCAGCTTAACTCGGGAGACCCAGTACTTC. This chain links TRBV7-6 with TRBJ2-5; D ambiguous. There are 12 residues in the CDR3. V was clipped by 2 bases and J by 5 bases, with 6 bases between them. Per germline, CDR1 SGHVS and CDR2 FNYEAQ.

This clonotype appeared many times. V gene TRBV29-1 combines with J gene TRBJ2-7; no definite D call. The V end lost 4 bases, the J end lost 1 base, and 8 bases lay between the germline ends. The CDR3 is made up of 12 amino acids. Germline V gene data show CDR1 as SQVTM and CDR2 as ANQGSEA. CDR3 sequence: CSVGAPSYEQYF. The CDR3 bases are TGCAGCGTTGGAGCCCCGTCCTACGAGCAGTACTTC.

This clonotype has ten or more counts. The J gene is TRBJ2-3, the V gene TRBV24-1; 9 bases agree with TRBD2. The CDR3 loop spans 17 amino acids. After removal of 1 base from V and 0 bases from J, the junction contained 4 bases not matched to a gene. Germline V lookup: CDR1 KGHDR, CDR2 SFDVKD. This CDR3 reads CATSDFPAGGSTDTQYF. The CDR3 DNA reads TGTGCCACCAGTGATTTTCCAGCGGGGGGTAGCACAGATACGCAGTATTTT.

This clonotype was observed a few times. The V call is TRBV7-8, the J call TRBJ1-5, with D hard to call. Trimming cost V 4 bases and J 1 base, with 14 bases left between them. CDR1 is SGHVS and CDR2 is FQNEAQ in the germline V gene. CDR3 length equals 16 residues. For the CDR3, the DNA is TGTGCCAGCAGCTCCTGGCGGGCGGGGAGCAATCAGCCCCAGCATTTT. It is translated as CASSSWRAGSNQPQHF.

This clonotype was observed a few times. The V and J genes are TRBV3-1 and TRBJ1-2; D is possibly TRBD1 (5 bases). The CDR3 runs 13 residues. Trimming stripped 4 bases from V and 7 bases from J, with 13 bases between. The germline CDR1 and CDR2 sequences are LGHDT and YNNKEL (reference sequence). The CDR3 reads CASSPGRQVGYTF. The CDR3 bases are TGTGCCAGCAGCCCAGGGCGACAAGTTGGCTACACCTTC.

This CDR3 is CSARAVGSNTGELFF. The CDR3 nucleotides read TGCAGTGCTAGAGCTGTAGGGAGTAACACCGGGGAGCTGTTTTTT. V is TRBV20-1 and J is TRBJ2-2; maybe TRBD2 (5 bases). The CDR3 runs to 15 residues. V shed 1 base and J shed 2 bases, with 11 bases lying between them. The germline V gene encodes CDR1 DFQATT and CDR2 SNEGSKA (reference sequence).

In this sample, this clonotype turned up a few times. The rearrangement uses TRBV5-6 and TRBJ2-3; 13 nucleotides agree with TRBD2. J gave up 4 bases and V 1 base, and 6 bases lay outside the gene matches. Germline-derived CDR1 and CDR2 are SGHDT and YYEEEE. The CDR3 sequence is 17 residues long. Here the CDR3 DNA reads TGTGCCAGCAGCTTGTGGACTAGCGGGAGAAGGGCAGATACGCAGTATTTT. The encoded protein is CASSLWTSGRRADTQYF.

The chain carries TRBV5-5 and TRBJ1-1; no clear D gene. CDR1 is SGHKS, CDR2 YYEKEE, per germline (reference sequence). The germline V and J ends were trimmed by 2 bases and 0 bases, with 8 bases remaining between them. The CDR3 totals 14 residues. The CDR3 spells CASSFGGMNTEAFF. CDR3 sequence (DNA): TGTGCCAGCAGCTTCGGAGGGATGAACACTGAAGCTTTCTTT.

This clonotype turned up a few times. This rearrangement joins TRBV28 to TRBJ1-2; a weak D match, TRBD1 (5 bases). V was trimmed by 3 bases and J by 6 bases, leaving 14 bases between them. The CDR3 has 14 amino acids. The germline V gene encodes CDR1 MDHEN and CDR2 SYDVKM. The CDR3, as DNA: TGTGCCAGCAGTTTGATCGGGAGGGGAGATGGCTACACCTTC. This gives the protein CASSLIGRGDGYTF.

This clonotype was recorded a few times. This chain joins TRBV28 and TRBJ1-4; 10 nucleotides line up with TRBD1. Trimming removed 3 bases from V and 6 bases from J; junction bases left unmatched: 4. CDR3 length: 15 amino acids. Per the germline V gene, CDR1 is MDHEN and CDR2 is SYDVKM. For the CDR3, the DNA is TGTGCCAGCAGTTTCGAAGGGACAGGGGATGAAAAACTGTTTTTT. Protein sequence: CASSFEGTGDEKLFF.

This chain connects TRBV6-2 or TRBV6-3 to TRBJ1-1; D uncertain. The CDR3 runs to 12 residues. Trimming removed 5 bases from V and 7 bases from J, with 11 bases in between. Germline CDR1 MNHEY, CDR2 SVGEGT. The CDR3 protein is CASSPSVGEAFF. The CDR3 bases are TGTGCCAGCAGTCCGTCCGTCGGTGAAGCTTTCTTT.